A single T cell receptor beta chain is shown here with its context. This record belongs to a study of T cell changes during pregnancy in multiple sclerosis. The germline CDR1 and CDR2 sequences are LGHNA and YSLEER. Trimming cost V 1 base and J 4 bases, with 12 bases left between them. The CDR3 consists of 15 residues. Here immunoSEQ multiplex PCR was the method, and the copy in TCRdb shows in-frame clones only, minus some. The sample records around 55,000 clones, around 90% being singletons. The sequencing used CD4+ T cells from peripheral blood mononuclear cells, collected in the first trimester of pregnancy. This TCR derives from a female donor with multiple sclerosis, enrolled in a pregnancy study. The rearrangement joins TRBV4-3 to TRBJ2-3, with a weak D call TRBD1 (6 bases). The DNA of the CDR3 is TGCGCCAGCAGCCAAGCCAATAAGGGGGCAGATACGCAGTATTTT. Translating it yields CASSQANKGADTQYF.